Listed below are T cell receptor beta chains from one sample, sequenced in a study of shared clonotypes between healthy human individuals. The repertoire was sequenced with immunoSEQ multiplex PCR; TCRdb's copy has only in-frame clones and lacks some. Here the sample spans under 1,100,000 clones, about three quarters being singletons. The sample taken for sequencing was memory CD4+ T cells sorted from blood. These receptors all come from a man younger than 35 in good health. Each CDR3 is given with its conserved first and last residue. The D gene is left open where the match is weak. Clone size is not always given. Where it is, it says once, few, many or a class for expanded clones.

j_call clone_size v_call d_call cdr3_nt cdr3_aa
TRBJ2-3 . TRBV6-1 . TGTGCCAGCAGGACCCTATACCAGGATACGCAGTATTTT CASRTLYQDTQYF
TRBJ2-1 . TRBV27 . TGTGCCAGCAGTTTATATTTGGGAGCGAATGAGCAGTTCTTC CASSLYLGANEQFF
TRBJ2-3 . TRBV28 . TGTGCCAGCAGTCCGAACCTCGAGGGTACGCAGTATTTT CASSPNLEGTQYF
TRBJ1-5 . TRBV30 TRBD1 TGTGCCTGGAGCGGACAGGGGCATCAGCCCCAGCATTTT CAWSGQGHQPQHF
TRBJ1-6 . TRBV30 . TGTGCCTGGAGTGTAGGCTCCGGGGCAAATTCACCCCTCCACTTT CAWSVGSGANSPLHF
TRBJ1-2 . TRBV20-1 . TGCGCAGGGCCTGGCTACACCTTC CAGPGYTF
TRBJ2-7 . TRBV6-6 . TGTGCCAGCCGTTGGGAAGAGCAGTACTTC CASRWEEQYF
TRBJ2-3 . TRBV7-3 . TGTGCCAGCAGCTTTAGCCACACAGATACGCAGTATTTT CASSFSHTDTQYF
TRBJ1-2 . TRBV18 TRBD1 TGTGCCAGCTCATCGGGACAGGGATACGGCTACACCTTC CASSSGQGYGYTF
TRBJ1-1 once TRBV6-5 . TGTGCCAGCAGTTACTCGTGGGGGAATGAAGCTTTCTTT CASSYSWGNEAFF
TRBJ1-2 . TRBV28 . TGTGCCAGCAGTTCCTGGGGGCGGGGTGGCTACACCTTC CASSSWGRGGYTF
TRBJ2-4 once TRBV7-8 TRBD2 TGTGCCAGCAGCCCCACTAGCGGCTTCAAAAACATTCAGTACTTC CASSPTSGFKNIQYF
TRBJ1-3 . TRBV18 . TGTGCCAGCTCACCTCCAGGGTTCTCTGGAAACACCATATATTTT CASSPPGFSGNTIYF
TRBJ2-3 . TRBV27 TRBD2 TGTTCCCGAGGGAGGGACCTCATAGATACGCAGTATTTT CSRGRDLIDTQYF
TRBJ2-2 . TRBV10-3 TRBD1 TGTGCCATCAGCCCAAGGGGACAGGGGGCAAACACCGGGGAGCTGTTTTTT CAISPRGQGANTGELFF
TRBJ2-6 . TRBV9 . TGTGCCAGCGGACGTAAGGGGTCTGGGGCCAACGTCCTGACTTTC CASGRKGSGANVLTF
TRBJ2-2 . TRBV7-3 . TGTGCCAGCAGCTTCTCCGGGATATTGGGTGGGGAGCTGTTTTTT CASSFSGILGGELFF
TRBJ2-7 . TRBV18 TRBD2 TGTGCCAGCTCATCCGGGACTATTTTCTCCTACGAGCAGTACTTC CASSSGTIFSYEQYF
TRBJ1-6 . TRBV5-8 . TGTGCCAGCAGCCCGAACCCCCAGGGGCCCACTAGGGGAATCCACTTT CASSPNPQGPTRGIHF
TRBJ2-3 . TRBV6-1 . TGTGCCAGCAGGCGGGACTTTTATACAGATACGCAGTATTTT CASRRDFYTDTQYF
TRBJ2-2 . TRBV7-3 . TGTGCCAGCAGCCCAGATTCCGGGATGGGCACCGGGGAGCTGTTTTTT CASSPDSGMGTGELFF
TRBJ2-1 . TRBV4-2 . TGTGCCAGCAGCCAAGTGTTAGCGAGCTACAATGAGCAGTTCTTC CASSQVLASYNEQFF